This TCR beta chain was retrieved from a study of T cells in localized non-small cell lung cancer. A note on this clone: The germline gene is not matched at one end of the junction; a read error may be the cause.

Germline CDR1 SSHAT, CDR2 FNYEAQ (reference sequence). CDR3 length: 14 amino acids. This table comes from immunoSEQ multiplex PCR, and its TCRdb copy is limited to in-frame clones, with some not included. Here the sample spans 50,000 to 75,000 clones, 70% to 90% being singletons. The source is a man aged 35 to 69 with stage I squamous cell lung carcinoma. The V and J genes are TRBV7-7 and TRBJ1-4; TRBD1 matches 9 bases. The sequences come from peripheral blood, collected before any cancer treatment. The CDR3 loop is CASSAGTGNEKLFF. Written as DNA, the CDR3 is TGTGCTAGCAGCGCTGGGACAGGGAATGAAAAACTGTTTTTT.